The text below deals with one T cell receptor (beta chain). The antigen remains undetermined. This entry comes from a study of CD8 T cells in ankylosing spondylitis. Findings and limits, study-wide: Some motif variants had been reported before (in reactive arthritis synovial fluid and blood). According to the report, clones linked to the disease were significantly enriched in matched synovial fluid samples taken from ankylosing spondylitis patients.

Using its own MiXCR run on the 5' RACE reads, TCRdb lists one record per CDR3 protein. Found here are roughly 130,000 distinct CDR3 sequences, 8% to 9% of them singletons; the top ten hold 7.3%. Trimming removed 4 bases at V and 5 bases at J, with 12 bases between. The CDR3 covers 13 residues. Germline V gives CDR1 LGHDT, CDR2 YNNKEL (reference sequence). The specimen sequenced was synovial fluid, either unsorted or a sorted T cell fraction (not recorded which). The chain recombines TRBV3-1 with TRBJ2-7; D tentatively reads TRBD1 or TRBD2 (6 bases each). The sequence was obtained from a male donor with ankylosing spondylitis. In DNA, the CDR3 is TGTGCCAGCAGCCGAGCAGGGGAGGACGAGCAGTACTTC. Its protein is CASSRAGEDEQYF.